The sample holds one count of the clone carrying this TCR beta chain. The sample originates from a study of PD-L1 blockade in urothelial cancer. This CDR3 comprises 13 residues. Per germline, CDR1 SNHLY and CDR2 FYNNEI. Unmatched junction bases numbered 4, after V lost 4 bases and J lost 7 bases. Time point described: peripheral blood 6 weeks after treatment start. Clones were read by immunoSEQ multiplex PCR, and TCRdb kept only the in-frame ones, dropping some. Among about 45,000 clones listed, around 80% were seen once. The rearrangement links TRBV2 to TRBJ2-4; 7 bases agree with TRBD1. This receptor was taken from a man aged 60 to 69 with urothelial cancer. The input for sequencing was PBMCs, taken around atezolizumab (anti-PD-L1) treatment. CDR3 sequence reads: CASSATGSNIQYF. The DNA of the CDR3 is TGTGCCAGCAGTGCGACAGGGTCGAACATTCAGTACTTC.